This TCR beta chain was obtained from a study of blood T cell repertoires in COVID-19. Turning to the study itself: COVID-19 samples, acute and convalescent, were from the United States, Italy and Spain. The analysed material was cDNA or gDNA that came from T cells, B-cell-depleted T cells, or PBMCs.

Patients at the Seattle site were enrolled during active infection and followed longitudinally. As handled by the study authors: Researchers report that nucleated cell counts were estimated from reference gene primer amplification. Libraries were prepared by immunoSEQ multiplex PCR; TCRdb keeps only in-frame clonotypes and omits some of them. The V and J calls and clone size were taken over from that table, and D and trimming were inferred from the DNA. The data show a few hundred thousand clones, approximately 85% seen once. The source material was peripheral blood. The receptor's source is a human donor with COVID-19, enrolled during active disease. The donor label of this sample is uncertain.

The CDR3, as DNA: TGTGCCAGCAGCCGACACGCAAGGCCGGGGGAGCAGTACTTC. It translates to CASSRHARPGEQYF. The gene calls are TRBV6-2 or TRBV6-3 and TRBJ2-7, with D tentatively TRBD2 (5 bases). CDR3 length: 14 residues. V gave up 6 bases and J gave up 7 bases, with 19 bases separating them. Germline V lookup: CDR1 MNHEY, CDR2 SVGEGT.